One and the same sample provided the 31 T cell receptor beta chains below, sequenced in a study of T cell clusters in autoimmune cytopenias. TRB was amplified by touch-down multiplex PCR, primer pools A and B combined. TCRdb re-called the multiplex PCR reads, yielding one record per CDR3 amino acid sequence without DNA. The repertoire table contains 7,000 or so distinct CDR3 sequences. Tens of thousands of genome equivalents of blood DNA were amplified for TRB. The sample was also reused in another study, on T cell repertoires in aging, cancer and after chemotherapy.

Sample: peripheral blood. The source is a human donor in good health.

V gene TRBV20-1 combines with J gene TRBJ1-2; TCRdb lists TRBD1, though no DNA is available to test this call. CDR3 length: 14 residues. Germline V lookup: CDR1 DFQATT, CDR2 SNEGSKA (reference sequence). This CDR3 reads CSARDPRTGDGYTF.

The genes are TRBV12-3 or TRBV12-4 and TRBJ2-3; TCRdb's D call, TRBD1, is unchecked because there is no DNA. This CDR3 comprises 13 residues. CDR3 sequence reads: CASSPGGTDTQYF.

This clonotype ranks as large (0.1 to 1%) in terms of frequency. The rearrangement links TRBV30 to TRBJ1-1. This CDR3 region has 11 residues. Germline V CDR1 and CDR2: GTSNPN, SVGIG (reference sequence). CDR3 region: CAWSLNTEAFF. The whole variable domain, remainder taken from reference TRBV30 and TRBJ1-1, is SQTIHQWPATLVQPVGSPLSLECTVEGTSNPNLYWYRQAAGRGLQLLFYSVGIGQISSEVPQNLSASRPQDRQFILSSKKLLLSDSGFYLCAWSLNTEAFFGQGTRLTVV.

The V gene is TRBV5-4, the J gene TRBJ1-2; TCRdb lists TRBD1, though no DNA is available to test this call. Germline-derived CDR1 and CDR2 are SGHNT and YYREEE (reference sequence). This CDR3 region has 16 residues. CDR3 loop: CASRPGGASANYGYTF.

Considering frequency, this clonotype is medium-sized. V usage is TRBV27 and J usage is TRBJ1-2. Germline assignment: CDR1 MNHEY and CDR2 SMNVEV (reference sequence). The CDR3 extends over 12 amino acids. CDR3 in amino acids: CASSFTNYGYTF.

This clonotype is medium-sized by frequency. The chain joins TRBV30 to TRBJ2-7; with no DNA, the TCRdb D assignment of TRBD1 cannot be verified. In germline, CDR1 is GTSNPN, CDR2 SVGIG (reference sequence). The CDR3 is 14 residues long. The CDR3 spells CAWSVAGVGGEQYF.

This clonotype is labeled medium-sized based on frequency. The chain uses TRBV29-1 and TRBJ2-7; TCRdb selects TRBD2, and the lack of DNA leaves this call unchecked. The germline V gene has CDR1 SQVTM and CDR2 ANQGSEA. This CDR3 is 15 amino acids long. This CDR3 is CSVASGGAGSYEQYF.

The chain couples TRBV6-2 or TRBV6-3 to TRBJ1-1. This CDR3 is built from 13 residues. From germline, CDR1 is MNHEY and CDR2 SVGEGT. The CDR3 sequence is CASSQQRNTEAFF.

V is TRBV10-3 and J is TRBJ2-3; TCRdb's D gene call, TRBD2, goes unchecked for lack of DNA. This CDR3 comprises 15 residues. Per the germline V gene, CDR1 is ENHRY and CDR2 is SYGVKD. The CDR3 protein is CAISASGGTGDTQYF.

The chain carries TRBV5-6 and TRBJ2-1; the TCRdb call, TRBD2, lacks DNA for checking. The CDR3 spans 13 residues. Germline V gene data show CDR1 as SGHDT and CDR2 as YYEEEE. The CDR3 loop is CASSLPLDGEQFF.

The chain uses TRBV5-4 and TRBJ1-5; TCRdb's assignment of TRBD1 cannot be checked, as there is no DNA. Germline CDR1 reads SGHNT; CDR2 reads YYREEE (reference sequence). The CDR3 covers 16 residues. CDR3 residues: CASSLYTTGANQPQHF.

The chain joins TRBV7-2 to TRBJ2-5; TCRdb's D call, TRBD1, is unchecked because there is no DNA. The CDR3 consists of 13 residues. CDR1 SGHTA and CDR2 FQGNSA come from the germline V gene. The chain's CDR3 is CASSFRWGETQYF.

This clonotype is classed as medium-sized (0.01 to 0.1%) by frequency. This CDR3 reads CASSLGWGSNEQFF. This sequence joins TRBV11-1 and TRBJ2-1; the TCRdb D gene call, TRBD1, has no DNA to confirm it. Germline V gene sequence: CDR1 SGHAT, CDR2 FQDESV (reference sequence). The CDR3 covers 14 residues.

V is TRBV4-3 and J is TRBJ2-1; TCRdb calls TRBD1, which cannot be checked without DNA. Germline V gives CDR1 LGHNA, CDR2 YSLEER. The CDR3 covers 12 residues. The CDR3 sequence is CASSQWGDEQFF.

The CDR3 spells CSASRGGLPGELFF. The J gene is TRBJ2-2, the V gene TRBV20-1; TCRdb picks TRBD2, but there is no DNA to check that call. CDR3 length: 14 amino acids. CDR1 DFQATT and CDR2 SNEGSKA come from the germline V gene (reference sequence).

The chain joins TRBV20-1 to TRBJ1-5; checking the TCRdb D call of TRBD1 is not possible without DNA. The CDR3 sequence is 17 residues long. Germline V gene data show CDR1 as DFQATT and CDR2 as SNEGSKA (reference sequence). CDR3 amino acids: CSARDGTGGRGNQPQHF.

V gene TRBV19 combines with J gene TRBJ2-1; TCRdb's D call, TRBD2, is unchecked because there is no DNA. The CDR3 has 16 amino acids. From germline, CDR1 is LNHDA and CDR2 SQIVND (reference sequence). CDR3: CASSIYGGTLTDEQFF. The variable domain in full, completed from reference TRBV19 and TRBJ2-1, reads DGGITQSPKYLFRKEGQNVTLSCEQNLNHDAMYWYRQDPGQGLRLIYYSQIVNDFQKGDIAEGYSVSREKKESFPLTVTSAQKNPTAFYLCASSIYGGTLTDEQFFGPGTRLTVL.

This clonotype ranks as medium-sized in terms of frequency. The genes are TRBV6-5 and TRBJ1-6; the TCRdb call, TRBD1, lacks DNA for checking. Germline V gives CDR1 MNHEY, CDR2 SVGAGI. This CDR3 spans 16 amino acids. CDR3 amino acids: CASRAGQGTYNSPLHF.

The CDR3 region is CASSDGGADKEYF. This chain uses TRBV6-4 with TRBJ2-7; TCRdb gives TRBD1 as the D gene, but with no DNA this cannot be confirmed. The CDR3 loop spans 13 amino acids. Germline loops: CDR1 MRHNA, CDR2 SNTAGT.

The rearrangement uses TRBV5-4 and TRBJ1-2; TCRdb designates TRBD1, a call that cannot be tested without DNA. The V gene's germline CDR1 is SGHNT and CDR2 YYREEE (reference sequence). CDR3 length equals 15 residues. The CDR3 here is CASSPGAVSNYGYTF.

The rearrangement links TRBV5-6 to TRBJ2-6. The CDR3 is made up of 15 amino acids. Germline V gene lookup returns CDR1 SGHDT and CDR2 YYEEEE. The CDR3 loop reads CASSLRVSGANVLTF. The entire variable domain, with the rest obtained from reference TRBV5-6 and TRBJ2-6, is as follows: DAGVTQSPTHLIKTRGQQVTLRCSPKSGHDTVSWYQQALGQGPQFIFQYYEEEERQRGNFPDRFSGHQFPNYSSELNVNALLLGDSALYLCASSLRVSGANVLTFGAGSRLTVL.

V is TRBV21-1 and J is TRBJ2-1; there is no DNA to check the TCRdb D call of TRBD1. TRBV21-1 is recorded as a pseudogene. The CDR3 is made up of 16 amino acids. This CDR3 is CASSPQDRDFCNEQFF.

The genes are TRBV29-1 and TRBJ1-6. There are 15 residues in the CDR3. Germline V gives CDR1 SQVTM, CDR2 ANQGSEA. This CDR3 reads CSVELGGVDNSPLHF.

This CDR3 reads CASRGRSGANVLTF. V usage is TRBV12-3 or TRBV12-4 and J usage is TRBJ2-6; lacking DNA, the TRBD1 call made by TCRdb goes unchecked. This CDR3 spans 14 amino acids.

V is TRBV27 and J is TRBJ2-5; the TCRdb call, TRBD2, lacks DNA for checking. Germline CDR1 is MNHEY and CDR2 is SMNVEV (reference sequence). The CDR3 is 15 amino acids. The CDR3 region is CASRSGGGGMGTQYF.

V is TRBV30 and J is TRBJ1-1; TCRdb designates TRBD1, a call that cannot be tested without DNA. The germline V gene encodes CDR1 GTSNPN and CDR2 SVGIG (reference sequence). The CDR3 contains 15 residues. CDR3 in amino acids: CAWRGTGGPNTEAFF.

The chain employs TRBV6-6 and TRBJ2-2. Germline-derived CDR1 and CDR2 are MNHNY and SVGAGI (reference sequence). The CDR3 has 15 residues. The CDR3 region is CASSYKQMNTGELFF.

The chain employs TRBV27 and TRBJ2-3; as DNA is missing, the TRBD2 call by TCRdb cannot be tested. This CDR3 is built from 13 residues. Germline V gives CDR1 MNHEY, CDR2 SMNVEV (reference sequence). CDR3 in amino acids: CASSAGGGDTQYF.

CDR3 loop: CSARGRTSPGELFF. The chain employs TRBV20-1 and TRBJ2-2; the TCRdb call, TRBD2, lacks DNA for checking. CDR3 length equals 14 residues. Germline V gene lookup returns CDR1 DFQATT and CDR2 SNEGSKA (reference sequence).

This clonotype registers medium-sized by frequency. This chain links TRBV12-3 or TRBV12-4 with TRBJ1-2. The CDR3 has 13 amino acids. CDR3 sequence reads: CASSHTPNYGYTF.

The rearrangement links TRBV5-4 to TRBJ2-1; lacking DNA, the TRBD1 call made by TCRdb goes unchecked. Germline V CDR1 and CDR2: SGHNT, YYREEE (reference sequence). CDR3 size: 16 residues. CDR3 sequence reads: CASSLPPDRAYNEQFF.